A single sample gave rise to the 3 T cell receptor beta chains below, sequenced in a study of blood T cell repertoires in COVID-19. Measured with immunoSEQ multiplex PCR; TCRdb has only the in-frame clones, and not every one. The sample has 100,000 or so clones, roughly 80% seen once. Material: peripheral blood. The source is a woman aged 80 or over with acute or convalescent COVID-19.

The table lists this clone with a few counts. The chain joins TRBV4-2 to TRBJ2-7; 7 bases are shared with TRBD1. V lost 0 bases, J lost 4 bases, and 3 bases stayed unmatched. CDR1 is LGHNA, CDR2 YNFKEQ, per germline. This CDR3 is built from 14 residues. The CDR3 bases are TGTGCCAGCAGCCAAGACAGGGGGAATTACGAGCAGTACTTC. This codes for CASSQDRGNYEQYF.

V gene TRBV18 combines with J gene TRBJ1-1; unclear D gene. V gave up 0 bases and J gave up 2 bases, with 10 bases separating them. Germline CDR1 and CDR2: KGHSH and LQKENI. CDR3 size: 15 residues. The CDR3 DNA sequence: TGTGCCAGCTCACCACCGGGAGGATCAAACACTGAAGCTTTCTTT. Translating gives CASSPPGGSNTEAFF.

The J gene is TRBJ2-3, the V gene TRBV4-3; 8 bases align to TRBD2. CDR1 is LGHNA and CDR2 is YSLEER in the germline V gene. This CDR3 has 14 residues. Trimming took 4 bases from V and 1 from J; bases not matched to a gene: 1. For the CDR3, the DNA is TGCGCCAGCAGCCCGACTAGCGGCACAGATACGCAGTATTTT. Amino acid sequence: CASSPTSGTDTQYF.